The T cell receptor (beta chain) under discussion was sequenced for a study of technical replicates of blood from a handful of donors. The count of this clone is one. This CDR3 has 19 residues. V lost 8 bases to trimming and J lost 1 base; unmatched junction nucleotides: 22. Germline CDR1 reads LNHDA; CDR2 reads SQIVND (reference sequence). Sequencing used immunoSEQ multiplex PCR; TCRdb keeps in-frame clones, though not all of them. Among around 69,000 clones listed, about 96% were seen once. This receptor was taken from a human donor in good health. V gene TRBV19 combines with J gene TRBJ1-1; TRBD1 matches 7 bases. Sequenced input: T cells isolated from PBMCs. The CDR3 sequence: CASSAKSYPLGQENTEAFF. Here the CDR3 DNA reads TGTGCCAGTTCTGCCAAGTCTTACCCATTAGGACAGGAGAACACTGAAGCTTTCTTT.